This entry lists 27 T cell receptor beta chains sequenced from one sample in a study of blood T cell repertoires in COVID-19. TCRdb's copy holds only in-frame clones and misses some; the assay was immunoSEQ multiplex PCR. Of 200,000 to 250,000 clones listed, 80% to 85% are singletons. Sequences were obtained from peripheral blood. Every receptor here comes from a human donor in a cohort sampled during active COVID-19.

The chain links TRBV24-1 to TRBJ2-2; TRBD1 aligns across 9 bases. The CDR3 has 17 amino acids. Germline CDR1 is KGHDR and CDR2 is SFDVKD. Trimming at V came to 1 base and at J to 4 bases, leaving 6 bases not matched to a gene. The CDR3 DNA reads TGTGCCACCAGTGATTTTACAGGGGGCTTGAGCACCGGGGAGCTGTTTTTT. Translating it yields CATSDFTGGLSTGELFF.

The table lists this clone with a few counts. V gene TRBV10-3 combines with J gene TRBJ2-7, with 7 bases fitting TRBD1. The CDR3 totals 13 residues. Per the germline V gene, CDR1 is ENHRY and CDR2 is SYGVKD. The J segment lost 0 bases and the V segment lost 6 bases, leaving 2 bases of the junction unmatched. The CDR3 loop reads CAIRGDSSYEQYF. The DNA of the CDR3 is TGTGCCATCAGGGGGGACAGCTCCTACGAGCAGTACTTC.

This clone occurred a few times. The chain couples TRBV15 to TRBJ2-7, with TRBD1 matching over 7 bases. J lost 7 bases, V lost 3 bases, and 6 bases had no gene match. The germline gives CDR1 LNHNV, CDR2 YYDKDF (reference sequence). The CDR3 has 13 residues. This chain's CDR3 is CATSRGQTSEQYF. The CDR3 DNA reads as TGTGCCACCAGCAGGGGACAGACCTCGGAGCAGTACTTC. The entire variable domain, with the rest obtained from reference TRBV15 and TRBJ2-7, is as follows: DAMVIQNPRYQVTQFGKPVTLSCSQTLNHNVMYWYQQKSSQAPKLLFHYYDKDFNNEADTPDNFQSRRPNTSFCFLDIRSPGLGDTAMYLCATSRGQTSEQYFGPGTRLTVT.

V and J are TRBV16 and TRBJ1-3, with D unresolved. CDR1 and CDR2 (germline): KGHSY, FQNENV. Trimming shortened V by 0 bases and J by 0 bases, and 9 bases separated the two germline ends. CDR3 length: 16 residues. CDR3 bases: TGTGCCAGCAGCCAATCTCAGTTCGTCTCTGGAAACACCATATATTTT. Protein product: CASSQSQFVSGNTIYF.

CDR3 loop: CASSSAPGIGTEAFF. For the CDR3, the DNA is TGTGCCAGCAGTTCGGCTCCAGGGATCGGCACTGAAGCTTTCTTT. The V and J genes are TRBV9 and TRBJ1-1; D is possibly TRBD1 (5 bases). The CDR3 totals 15 residues. V lost 5 bases and J 4 bases, leaving 18 bases between the germline ends. CDR1 and CDR2 from the germline V gene are SGDLS and YYNGEE.

The chain links TRBV11-2 to TRBJ2-1, with TRBD2 matching 9 bases. The CDR3 has 14 amino acids. The V and J ends lost 5 bases and 4 bases, in that order; junction bases with no gene match: 3. CDR1 is SGHAT, CDR2 FQNNGV, per germline. CDR3 coding DNA: TGTGCCAGCAGCGCCACTAGCGGGTACAATGAGCAGTTCTTC. Translating it yields CASSATSGYNEQFF.

The chain joins TRBV7-2 to TRBJ2-1, with D unclear. Per germline, CDR1 SGHTA and CDR2 FQGNSA. There are 14 residues in the CDR3. V lost 3 bases and J lost 7, with 13 bases in between. The CDR3 protein is CASSFEGRRNEQFF. The CDR3 coding sequence is TGTGCCAGCAGCTTTGAAGGAAGGCGGAATGAGCAGTTCTTC.

The chain employs TRBV5-1 and TRBJ2-6; the match to TRBD2 covers 8 bases. The CDR3 extends over 17 amino acids. Germline CDR1 reads SGHRS; CDR2 reads YFSETQ. V lost 3 bases to trimming and J lost 4 bases; unmatched junction nucleotides: 9. CDR3 DNA: TGCGCCAGCAGCTCCGGACTAGCCTCCTCCGGGGCCAACGTCCTGACTTTC. Translated, it gives CASSSGLASSGANVLTF.

This clone was observed a few times. The gene calls are TRBV4-1 and TRBJ2-3, with 7 bases identical to TRBD1. Per germline, CDR1 MGHRA and CDR2 YSYEKL. J gave up 2 bases and V 4 bases, and 3 bases lay outside the gene matches. The CDR3 is made up of 14 amino acids. CDR3 loop: CASSLQGSTDTQYF. The CDR3 region has the DNA TGCGCCAGCAGCCTACAGGGGTCCACAGATACGCAGTATTTT.

V gene TRBV7-2 combines with J gene TRBJ2-1, with D perhaps matching TRBD2 (5 bases). This CDR3 has 14 residues. Trimming stripped 1 base from V and 7 bases from J, with 11 bases between. CDR1 is SGHTA and CDR2 is FQGNSA in the germline V gene. CDR3 bases: TGTGCCAGCAGCTTAGGATTAGCGCAGAATGAGCAGTTCTTC. Translation gives CASSLGLAQNEQFF.

This clone appeared a few times. V and J are TRBV2 and TRBJ2-2; D uncertain. Trimming pared 9 bases from V and 0 bases from J, leaving 11 bases between. The CDR3 length is 14 residues. Germline-derived CDR1 and CDR2 are SNHLY and FYNNEI. CDR3 region: CASLRTTNTGELFF. CDR3 in DNA: TGTGCCAGTCTACGTACTACGAACACCGGGGAGCTGTTTTTT.

The chain links TRBV6-5 to TRBJ2-7; 7 bases are shared with TRBD1. Germline loops: CDR1 MNHEY, CDR2 SVGAGI. The CDR3 extends over 16 amino acids. Losses at the gene ends were 3 bases for V and 0 bases for J; bases not matched to a gene: 8. CDR3 sequence reads: CASSYGLTGSSYEQYF. CDR3 nucleotide sequence: TGTGCCAGCAGTTATGGCCTGACAGGGAGCTCCTACGAGCAGTACTTC.

In DNA, the CDR3 is TGCAGTGCTAGAGAAGGGGACGAGCAGTACTTC. Amino acid sequence: CSAREGDEQYF. The rearrangement links TRBV20-1 to TRBJ2-7; tentatively, D is TRBD1 (5 bases). Per the germline V gene, CDR1 is DFQATT and CDR2 is SNEGSKA (reference sequence). This CDR3 comprises 11 residues. With 0 bases removed from V and 5 bases from J, the gap between germline ends came to 5 bases.

V usage is TRBV6-2 or TRBV6-3 and J usage is TRBJ1-1; D not certain. This CDR3 is 15 amino acids long. Deletions cut 0 bases from V and 0 bases from J, with 8 bases between. Germline lookup yields CDR1 MNHEY and CDR2 SVGEGT. The CDR3 here is CASSYSRGMNTEAFF. The CDR3 coding sequence is TGTGCCAGCAGTTACTCACGGGGAATGAACACTGAAGCTTTCTTT.

The V and J genes are TRBV14 and TRBJ2-7; 10 bases agree with TRBD1. From germline, CDR1 is SGHDN and CDR2 FVKESK. The CDR3 runs 16 residues. Losses at the gene ends were 0 bases for V and 3 bases for J; bases not matched to a gene: 5. The CDR3 reads CASSQDKGTGDYEQYF. Written as DNA, the CDR3 is TGTGCCAGCAGCCAAGATAAAGGGACAGGGGACTACGAGCAGTACTTC.

The V and J genes are TRBV7-6 and TRBJ2-7, with 7 bases aligning to TRBD2. The germline CDR1 and CDR2 sequences are SGHVS and FNYEAQ. The CDR3 is 13 residues long. The V and J ends lost 1 base and 6 bases, in that order; junction bases with no gene match: 3. The CDR3 reads CASSLGAGVEQYF. CDR3 DNA sequence: TGTGCCAGCAGCTTAGGGGCGGGAGTCGAGCAGTACTTC. The full variable domain, completed using reference TRBV7-6 and TRBJ2-7, is GAGVSQSPRYKVTKRGQDVALRCDPISGHVSLYWYRQALGQGPEFLTYFNYEAQQDKSGLPNDRFSAERPEGSISTLTIQRTEQRDSAMYRCASSLGAGVEQYFGPGTRLTVT.

This clone was seen only once. The J gene is TRBJ2-3, the V gene TRBV4-3; D is unresolved. Trimming cost V 0 bases and J 0 bases, with 13 bases left between them. Germline CDR1 LGHNA, CDR2 YSLEER. The CDR3 spans 17 residues. The chain's CDR3 is CASSQEVSRSSTDTQYF. Here the CDR3 DNA reads TGCGCCAGCAGCCAAGAGGTGTCTAGATCTAGCACAGATACGCAGTATTTT.

V usage is TRBV7-8 and J usage is TRBJ2-6; D uncertain. This CDR3 region has 14 residues. Deletions cut 4 bases from V and 0 bases from J, with 4 bases between. CDR1 is SGHVS, CDR2 FQNEAQ, per germline. CDR3 nucleotides: TGTGCCAGCAGCTCTCTCTCTGGGGCCAACGTCCTGACTTTC. Translating it yields CASSSLSGANVLTF.

The chain couples TRBV7-6 to TRBJ2-3; TRBD1 aligns across 7 bases. CDR1 SGHVS and CDR2 FNYEAQ come from the germline V gene. CDR3 length equals 17 residues. The ends lost 1 base at V and 2 bases at J; junction bases unmatched: 9. The CDR3 DNA sequence: TGTGCCAGCAGCTTAGTAGGGGGCCCGTCCTTCACAGATACGCAGTATTTT. As protein: CASSLVGGPSFTDTQYF.

V and J are TRBV18 and TRBJ1-5; weak D call: TRBD1 (5 bases). Germline CDR1 reads KGHSH; CDR2 reads LQKENI. V was clipped by 2 bases and J by 3 bases, with 11 bases between them. The CDR3 contains 15 residues. The chain's CDR3 is CASSPSRDYNQPQHF. CDR3 bases: TGTGCCAGCTCACCATCCAGGGACTACAATCAGCCCCAGCATTTT.

The rearrangement uses TRBV7-3 and TRBJ1-1; D remains unclear. The CDR3 consists of 15 residues. The germline gives CDR1 SGHTA, CDR2 FQGTGA. Trimming cost V 0 bases and J 4 bases, with 12 bases left between them. CDR3 sequence reads: CASSLTGLVGTEAFF. Here the CDR3 DNA reads TGTGCCAGCAGCTTAACGGGCCTCGTGGGCACTGAAGCTTTCTTT. Full variable domain (remainder filled in from reference TRBV7-3 and TRBJ1-1): GAGVSQTPSNKVTEKGKYVELRCDPISGHTALYWYRQSLGQGPEFLIYFQGTGAADDSGLPNDRFFAVRPEGSVSTLKIQRTERGDSAVYLCASSLTGLVGTEAFFGQGTRLTVV.

This chain uses TRBV5-6 with TRBJ1-2; D possibly corresponds to TRBD1 (6 bases). Germline loops: CDR1 SGHDT, CDR2 YYEEEE. The CDR3 has 15 amino acids. Trimming took 0 bases from V and 2 from J, leaving 11 bases between them. The CDR3 region has the DNA TGTGCCAGCAGCTTGGCAGGGGCCGGCAACTATGGCTACACCTTC. The encoded protein is CASSLAGAGNYGYTF.

In regard to this clone: This same CDR3 is encoded by further DNA sequences in the sample. The chain combines TRBV7-2 with TRBJ2-1, with 8 bases identical to TRBD1. J was trimmed by 7 bases and V by 3 bases; bases with no gene match: 2. There are 13 residues in the CDR3. The germline V gene has CDR1 SGHTA and CDR2 FQGNSA. The CDR3 nucleotides read TGTGCCAGCAGCTTTCGACAGGGGAATGAGCAGTTCTTC. Encoded protein: CASSFRQGNEQFF.

The V call is TRBV28, the J call TRBJ1-5, with a tentative D call TRBD1 (6 bases). The V end lost 6 bases, the J end lost 4 bases, and 16 bases lay between the germline ends. CDR1 and CDR2 (germline): MDHEN, SYDVKM. This CDR3 spans 15 amino acids. For the CDR3, the DNA is TGTGCCAGCAGCCCGTCAGGGGAGGGGAATCAGCCCCAGCATTTT. Translated: CASSPSGEGNQPQHF.

The chain couples TRBV5-5 to TRBJ1-5; D unresolved. The germline V gene encodes CDR1 SGHKS and CDR2 YYEKEE (reference sequence). CDR3 length: 16 amino acids. Trimming stripped 0 bases from V and 2 bases from J, with 12 bases between. For the CDR3, the DNA is TGTGCCAGCAGCTTGGCCGACGGGGAAGGCAATCAGCCCCAGCATTTT. This codes for CASSLADGEGNQPQHF.

J is TRBJ1-5 and V is TRBV5-4; tentatively, D is TRBD1 (5 bases). CDR3 length: 14 residues. CDR1 and CDR2 from the germline V gene are SGHNT and YYREEE (reference sequence). Trimming pared 0 bases from V and 5 bases from J, leaving 9 bases between. The CDR3 region has the DNA TGTGCCAGCAGCTTGGGGCCGGGGGATCAGCCCCAGCATTTT. It is translated as CASSLGPGDQPQHF. Looking up the rest from reference TRBV5-4 and TRBJ1-5 gives the full variable domain: ETGVTQSPTHLIKTRGQQVTLRCSSQSGHNTVSWYQQALGQGPQFIFQYYREEENGRGNFPPRFSGLQFPNYSSELNVNALELDDSALYLCASSLGPGDQPQHFGDGTRLSIL.

The chain carries TRBV13 and TRBJ2-7; 11 positions match TRBD2. J was trimmed by 3 bases and V by 7 bases; bases with no gene match: 5. Germline V lookup: CDR1 PRHDT, CDR2 FYEKMQ (reference sequence). CDR3 size: 14 residues. The CDR3 region has the DNA TGTGCCAGCACCAAGGGACTAGCGGACTACGAGCAGTACTTC. Its translation: CASTKGLADYEQYF.